This T cell receptor (beta chain) was identified in a study of neurological immune-mediated disorders. Whole-study findings and limits: HTLV-1-associated myelopathy showed the most TCR clonal expansion; multiple sclerosis the least, below healthy controls.

One entry per CDR3 protein, called by TCRdb with MiXCR from the 5' RACE reads. The sample comprises under 130,000 distinct CDR3 sequences, more than 10% of which are singletons, and under 3.5% rests with the top ten. Many counts were recorded for this clonotype. Its antigen is undetermined. The time point: longitudinal time-point 3. The V and J ends lost 1 base and 4 bases respectively, with 14 bases between them. The CDR3 covers 15 residues. Germline CDR1 and CDR2: SGHRS and YFSETQ. The clonotype was recovered from a female donor with HTLV-1-associated myelopathy (HAM/TSP). Material: PBMCs. The chain recombines TRBV5-1 with TRBJ2-5; no reliable D call. The CDR3: CASSLQQPTAETQYF. As DNA, the CDR3 is TGCGCCAGCAGCTTGCAACAGCCTACTGCAGAGACCCAGTACTTC.